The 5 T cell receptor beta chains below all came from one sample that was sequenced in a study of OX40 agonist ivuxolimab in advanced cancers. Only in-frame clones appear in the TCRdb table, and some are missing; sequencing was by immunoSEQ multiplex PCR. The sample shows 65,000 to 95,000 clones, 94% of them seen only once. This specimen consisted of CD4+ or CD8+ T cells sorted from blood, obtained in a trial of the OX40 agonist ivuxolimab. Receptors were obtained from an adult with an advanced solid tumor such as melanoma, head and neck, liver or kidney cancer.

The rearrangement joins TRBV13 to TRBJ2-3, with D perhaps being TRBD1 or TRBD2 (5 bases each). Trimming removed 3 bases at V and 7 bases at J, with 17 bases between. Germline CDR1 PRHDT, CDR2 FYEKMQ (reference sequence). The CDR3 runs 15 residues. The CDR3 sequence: CASSLTGTAVYTQYF. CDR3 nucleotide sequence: TGTGCCAGCAGCTTGACCGGGACCGCTGTCTATACGCAGTATTTT.

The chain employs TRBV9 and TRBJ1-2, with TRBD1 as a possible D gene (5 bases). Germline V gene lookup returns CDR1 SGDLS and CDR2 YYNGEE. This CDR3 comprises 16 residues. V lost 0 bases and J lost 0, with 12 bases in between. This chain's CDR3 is CASSVGGGTTNYGYTF. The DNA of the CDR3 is TGTGCCAGCAGCGTAGGGGGCGGCACTACTAACTATGGCTACACCTTC.

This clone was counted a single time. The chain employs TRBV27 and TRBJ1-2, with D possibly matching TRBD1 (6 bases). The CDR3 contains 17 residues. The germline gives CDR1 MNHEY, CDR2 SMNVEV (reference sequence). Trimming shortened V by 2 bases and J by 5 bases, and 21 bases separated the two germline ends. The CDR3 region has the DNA TGTGCCAGCAGTTTAAAGTCGGGGGCAGGGGTGGGGTATGGCTACACCTTC. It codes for CASSLKSGAGVGYGYTF.

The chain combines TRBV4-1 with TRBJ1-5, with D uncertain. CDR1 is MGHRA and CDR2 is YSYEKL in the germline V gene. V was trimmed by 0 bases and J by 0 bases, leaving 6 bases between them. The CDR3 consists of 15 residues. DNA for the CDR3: TGCGCCAGCAGCCAAGATTGGGATAGCAATCAGCCCCAGCATTTT. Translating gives CASSQDWDSNQPQHF.

The CDR3 protein is CASSQDVGTGSYEQYF. In nucleotides, the CDR3 is TGCGCCAGCAGCCAAGATGTCGGAACCGGGTCCTACGAGCAGTACTTC. V gene TRBV4-1 combines with J gene TRBJ2-7, with unresolved D. In germline, CDR1 is MGHRA, CDR2 YSYEKL. V lost 0 bases, J lost 1 base, and 13 bases lay in between. This CDR3 comprises 16 residues.